This TCR beta chain comes out of a study of T cell repertoires in cytomegalovirus infection (dated by TCRdb to the late 2010s). For the wider study: Donor HLA type was relevant to the analysis, as public TCR beta signatures indicated carriage of CMV infection together with the matching HLA type. Broad study findings and their caveats: Cumulative frequency of public TCR beta family members discriminated carriers of CMV infection plus the relevant HLA type in this cohort and an independent roughly 340-donor cohort. The ex vivo response was dominated by HLA-C-restricted CMV-specific TCR beta clonotypes, which also provided the single most frequent clonotype in two of eight donors.

Sequencing was carried out with an Illumina HiSeq 1500. TCRdb redid the processing of the public reads, applying fastp at Q25 and MiXCR, and retained in-frame beta chains. Each entry merges the rows of one CDR3 protein and shows their most common DNA and genes. The sample table holds about 300,000 distinct CDR3 sequences, of which approximately 8.9% were seen once. Approximately 2.4% of the sample is taken by the ten largest. Cut back by 7 bases and 4 bases, the V and J ends lie 19 bases apart. The CDR3 goes from the cysteine to the phenylalanine over 15 residues. The CDR3 DNA has 45 bases and is translated from base 1. The sample holds many counts of this clonotype. Its antigen is still unknown. Qualities for individual bases were not recorded, and no much larger clone is one base off.

Sequenced input: PBMCs. The rearrangement joined TRBV12-3 or TRBV12-4 to TRBJ1-1; the D gene cannot be resolved reliably. The clonotype originates from a human donor in good health (CMV status not recorded). Some clones in this sample may be carry-over from other donors' samples. This receptor carries the CDR3 CASTPGKVMATEAFF. The DNA sequence is as follows: TGTGCCAGCACCCCAGGAAAGGTGATGGCCACTGAAGCTTTCTTT.